This is a list of T cell receptor beta chains from one sample in a study of blood T cell repertoires in COVID-19. TCRdb keeps only in-frame clones here, not all; method: immunoSEQ multiplex PCR. The sample has approximately 230,000 clones; around 90% are singletons. Sequenced: peripheral blood. These receptors were obtained from a man at least 80 years old with acute or convalescent COVID-19. Both conserved end residues are part of each CDR3. Each record gives: CDR3 length, V gene, J gene, CDR3 protein.

CDR3 length: 14; V gene: TRBV9; J gene: TRBJ2-1; CDR3 protein: CASSVVGDGNEQFF
CDR3 length: 14; V gene: TRBV5-4; J gene: TRBJ2-7; CDR3 protein: CASSLSDTSGKQYF
CDR3 length: 15; V gene: TRBV21-1; J gene: TRBJ2-5; CDR3 protein: CASSKEKTMQETQYF
CDR3 length: 14; V gene: TRBV5-1; J gene: TRBJ1-6; CDR3 protein: CASRGQGGHSPLHF
CDR3 length: 13; V gene: TRBV24-1; J gene: TRBJ2-2; CDR3 protein: CATSQPGGGELFF
CDR3 length: 17; V gene: TRBV27; J gene: TRBJ2-6; CDR3 protein: CASSPSVASSGANVLTF
CDR3 length: 12; V gene: TRBV19; J gene: TRBJ1-1; CDR3 protein: CASRAEYTEAFF
CDR3 length: 15; V gene: TRBV3-1/TRBV3-2; J gene: TRBJ2-7; CDR3 protein: CASSQGLAGAIEQYF
CDR3 length: 13; V gene: TRBV6-2/TRBV6-3; J gene: TRBJ2-7; CDR3 protein: CASSYPSSYEQYF
CDR3 length: 14; V gene: TRBV29-1; J gene: TRBJ2-5; CDR3 protein: CSVGGLRGGETQYF
CDR3 length: 13; V gene: TRBV2; J gene: TRBJ1-5; CDR3 protein: CATKTESNQPQHF
CDR3 length: 15; V gene: TRBV4-2; J gene: TRBJ1-5; CDR3 protein: CASSRTGQSNQPQHF
CDR3 length: 14; V gene: TRBV6-4; J gene: TRBJ2-1; CDR3 protein: CASSVRTGVDEQFF
CDR3 length: 13; V gene: TRBV3-1/TRBV3-2; J gene: TRBJ1-2; CDR3 protein: CASSQESRDGYTF
CDR3 length: 15; V gene: TRBV9; J gene: TRBJ2-1; CDR3 protein: CASSVGASSYNEQFF
CDR3 length: 16; V gene: TRBV19; J gene: TRBJ2-2; CDR3 protein: CASKVLSNRFSGELFF
CDR3 length: 15; V gene: TRBV2; J gene: TRBJ1-3; CDR3 protein: CASSSQGATGNTIYF
CDR3 length: 13; V gene: TRBV7-9; J gene: TRBJ1-2; CDR3 protein: CASSLPTAYGYTF
CDR3 length: 10; V gene: TRBV29-1; J gene: TRBJ2-5; CDR3 protein: CSVLKETQYF
CDR3 length: 15; V gene: TRBV5-1; J gene: TRBJ2-1; CDR3 protein: CASSPNRGLYNEQFF
CDR3 length: 16; V gene: TRBV5-4; J gene: TRBJ2-7; CDR3 protein: CASSLGGAGRSYEQYF
CDR3 length: 13; V gene: TRBV19; J gene: TRBJ1-1; CDR3 protein: CASSTRDSLRAFF
CDR3 length: 15; V gene: TRBV5-1; J gene: TRBJ2-5; CDR3 protein: CASSTWTGRQETQYF
CDR3 length: 16; V gene: TRBV14; J gene: TRBJ1-2; CDR3 protein: CASSPQLGQEGVGYTF
CDR3 length: 14; V gene: TRBV7-2; J gene: TRBJ2-7; CDR3 protein: CASSFSGSTYEQYF
CDR3 length: 15; V gene: TRBV5-1; J gene: TRBJ2-5; CDR3 protein: CASSLYQALQETQYF
CDR3 length: 11; V gene: TRBV3-1/TRBV3-2; J gene: TRBJ1-1; CDR3 protein: CASSQGEKAFF
CDR3 length: 15; V gene: TRBV19; J gene: TRBJ1-1; CDR3 protein: CASSIGGGGSTEAFF
CDR3 length: 17; V gene: TRBV5-4; J gene: TRBJ2-4; CDR3 protein: CASSLGHGGGAGAIQYF
CDR3 length: 16; V gene: TRBV4-3; J gene: TRBJ1-1; CDR3 protein: CASSLLPGGAEAEAFF
CDR3 length: 17; V gene: TRBV28; J gene: TRBJ2-7; CDR3 protein: CASSAPGLATGGYEQYF
CDR3 length: 15; V gene: TRBV19; J gene: TRBJ2-1; CDR3 protein: CASSKQMGTDNEQFF
CDR3 length: 15; V gene: TRBV7-2; J gene: TRBJ2-3; CDR3 protein: CASSPTSGTTDTQYF
CDR3 length: 15; V gene: TRBV2; J gene: TRBJ2-1; CDR3 protein: CASSGGQGNGGEQFF
CDR3 length: 17; V gene: TRBV9; J gene: TRBJ2-3; CDR3 protein: CASSPGPRLAGGDTQYF
CDR3 length: 14; V gene: TRBV19; J gene: TRBJ2-1; CDR3 protein: CASSITSGNNEQFF
CDR3 length: 13; V gene: TRBV19; J gene: TRBJ1-4; CDR3 protein: CASCPDRDEKLFF
CDR3 length: 15; V gene: TRBV13; J gene: TRBJ2-7; CDR3 protein: CASSYTGGGTYEQYF
CDR3 length: 13; V gene: TRBV5-1; J gene: TRBJ1-1; CDR3 protein: CASRRTDYTEAFF
CDR3 length: 14; V gene: TRBV27; J gene: TRBJ1-3; CDR3 protein: CASSLGQGGNTIYF
CDR3 length: 16; V gene: TRBV27; J gene: TRBJ2-1; CDR3 protein: CASSSQLAGKVNEQFF
CDR3 length: 15; V gene: TRBV6-5; J gene: TRBJ2-3; CDR3 protein: CATWGLAGGTDTQYF
CDR3 length: 14; V gene: TRBV7-2; J gene: TRBJ1-5; CDR3 protein: CASSLGQGGQPQHF
CDR3 length: 16; V gene: TRBV5-1; J gene: TRBJ1-2; CDR3 protein: CASSQPGQGSNYGYTF
CDR3 length: 15; V gene: TRBV7-2; J gene: TRBJ1-2; CDR3 protein: CASSLALRQGGGYTF
CDR3 length: 14; V gene: TRBV29-1; J gene: TRBJ1-4; CDR3 protein: CSVLTGAADEKLFF
CDR3 length: 16; V gene: TRBV5-6; J gene: TRBJ2-1; CDR3 protein: CASSWGLSPRGNEQFF
CDR3 length: 16; V gene: TRBV11-2; J gene: TRBJ1-6; CDR3 protein: CASSLESTYYNSPLHF
CDR3 length: 14; V gene: TRBV10-3; J gene: TRBJ1-5; CDR3 protein: CATSRQGDDQPQHF
CDR3 length: 13; V gene: TRBV2; J gene: TRBJ1-4; CDR3 protein: CASSTATNEKLFF
CDR3 length: 12; V gene: TRBV18; J gene: TRBJ2-5; CDR3 protein: CASSPNQETQYF